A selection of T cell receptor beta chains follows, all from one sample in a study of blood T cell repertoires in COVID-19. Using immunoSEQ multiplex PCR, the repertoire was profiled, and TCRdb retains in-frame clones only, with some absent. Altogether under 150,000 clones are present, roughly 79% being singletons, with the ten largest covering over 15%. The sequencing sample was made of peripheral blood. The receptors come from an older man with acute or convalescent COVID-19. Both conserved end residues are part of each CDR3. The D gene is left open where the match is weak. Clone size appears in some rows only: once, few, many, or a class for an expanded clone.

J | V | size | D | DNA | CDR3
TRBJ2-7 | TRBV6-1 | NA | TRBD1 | TGTGCCAGCAGTGAGGACAGGTTCTCCTACGAGCAGTACTTC | CASSEDRFSYEQYF
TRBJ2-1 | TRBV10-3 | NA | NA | TGTGCCATCAGTTTCTCGGACAACGCCGAGCAGTTCTTC | CAISFSDNAEQFF
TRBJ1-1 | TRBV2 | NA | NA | TGTGCCACCATGGCAGGGCTGAACACTGAAGCTTTCTTT | CATMAGLNTEAFF
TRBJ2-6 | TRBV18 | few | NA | TGTGCCAGCTCACCACCGGGGAGCAGGGCCAACGTCCTGACTTTC | CASSPPGSRANVLTF
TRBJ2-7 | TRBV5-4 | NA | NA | TGTGCCAGCAGCCGAGGAATGAGCACTTCCTACGAGCAGTACTTC | CASSRGMSTSYEQYF
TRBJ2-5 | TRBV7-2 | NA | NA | TGTGCCAGCAGCTTGGGACTGGAGACCCAGTACTTC | CASSLGLETQYF
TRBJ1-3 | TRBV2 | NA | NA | TGTGCCAGCTTTAAGGAGGGGCTATCTGGAAACACCATATATTTT | CASFKEGLSGNTIYF
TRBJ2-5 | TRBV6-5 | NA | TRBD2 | TGTGCCAGCAAGTTAGTTCTAGCGGGGGGAGAGACCCAGTACTTC | CASKLVLAGGETQYF
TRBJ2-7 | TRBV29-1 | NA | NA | TGCAGCGTTGAAGACGACAAGTCCTACGAGCAGTACTTC | CSVEDDKSYEQYF
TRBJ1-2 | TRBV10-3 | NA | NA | TGTGCCATCAGTGAGTCAACAGAGAATCGAGGCTACACCTTC | CAISESTENRGYTF
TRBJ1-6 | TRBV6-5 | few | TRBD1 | TGTGCCAGCTCCCCGGACAGGGTTTTCAATTCACCCCTCCACTTT | CASSPDRVFNSPLHF
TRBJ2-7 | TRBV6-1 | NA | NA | TGTGCCAGCAGTGAACGGTCGTGGGGAGGTTTCTACGAGCAGTACTTC | CASSERSWGGFYEQYF
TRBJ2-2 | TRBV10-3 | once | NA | TGTGCCATCAGTGGTCTTATGGCGGGGGCCAACACCGGGGAGCTGTTTTTT | CAISGLMAGANTGELFF
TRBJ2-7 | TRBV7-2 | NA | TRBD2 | TGTGCCAGCAGCTTAACGGCTAGCGGGGGACCCTACGAGCAGTACTTC | CASSLTASGGPYEQYF
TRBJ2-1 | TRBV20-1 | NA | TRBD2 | TGCAGTGCGTCCTCCGGGGGGGAGCAGTTCTTC | CSASSGGEQFF
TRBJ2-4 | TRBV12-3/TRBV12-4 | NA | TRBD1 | TGTGCCAGCAGTCGACAGGGTAGATATCCGTACTTC | CASSRQGRYPYF
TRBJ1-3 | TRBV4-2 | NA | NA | TGTGCCAGCAGCCAAGTTGGGGCTTCGGGAAACACCATATATTTT | CASSQVGASGNTIYF
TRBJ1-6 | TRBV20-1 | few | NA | TGCAGTGCTAGTACGCTCGGGGATAATTCACCCCTCCACTTT | CSASTLGDNSPLHF
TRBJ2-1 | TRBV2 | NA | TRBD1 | TGTGCCGGACGGACAGGGGGCAGGAATGAGCAGTTCTTC | CAGRTGGRNEQFF
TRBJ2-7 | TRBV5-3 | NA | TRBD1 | TGTGCCAGAAGCAGCAGACAGGGGGCGAGGGAGCAGTACTTC | CARSSRQGAREQYF
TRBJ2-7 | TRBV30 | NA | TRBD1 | TGTGCCTGGAGCGACAGGGGAAGCGCCTACGAGCAGTACTTC | CAWSDRGSAYEQYF
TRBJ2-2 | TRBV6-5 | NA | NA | TGTGCCAGCAGAGGAGTGATCGGGGAGCTGTTTTTT | CASRGVIGELFF
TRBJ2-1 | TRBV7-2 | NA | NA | TGTGCCAGCAGCGGAGGGACTGCCTACAATGAGCAGTTCTTC | CASSGGTAYNEQFF
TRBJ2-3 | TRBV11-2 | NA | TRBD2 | TGTGCCAGCAGCTTAGTTGGGGGGGGCACAGATACGCAGTATTTT | CASSLVGGGTDTQYF
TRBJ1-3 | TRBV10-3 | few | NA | TGTGCCATCAGTGCAGGCTACACCATATATTTT | CAISAGYTIYF
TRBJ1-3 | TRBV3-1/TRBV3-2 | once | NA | TGTGCCAGCAGCCATGTTCAGAACTCTGGAAACACCATATATTTT | CASSHVQNSGNTIYF
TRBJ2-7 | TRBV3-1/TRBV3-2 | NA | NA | TGTGCCAGTACCGCGGGACTCGGGCATTACGAGCAGTACTTC | CASTAGLGHYEQYF
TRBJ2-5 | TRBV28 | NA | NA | TGTGCCAGCAGTTCGCGAGAGACCCAGTACTTC | CASSSRETQYF
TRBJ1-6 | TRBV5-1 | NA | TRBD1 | TGCGCCAGCAGCTTGGCATATACAGGGGGCGCGGGTTCACCCCTCCACTTT | CASSLAYTGGAGSPLHF
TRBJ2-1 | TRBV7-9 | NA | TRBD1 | TGTGCCAGCAGCTCGCTCACAGGGGACAATGAGCAGTTCTTC | CASSSLTGDNEQFF
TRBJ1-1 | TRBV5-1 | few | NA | TGCGCCAGCAGCTCCGGACAGTCCCGCAGGAACACTGAAGCTTTCTTT | CASSSGQSRRNTEAFF
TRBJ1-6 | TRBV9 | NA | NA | TGTGCCAGCAGCGTGGGGCCCACGGTATATAATTCACCCCTCCACTTT | CASSVGPTVYNSPLHF
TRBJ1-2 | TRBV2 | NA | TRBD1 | TGTGCCAGCAGTGGACAGGGGATCCTGTCCGGGGGGGGCTACACCTTC | CASSGQGILSGGGYTF
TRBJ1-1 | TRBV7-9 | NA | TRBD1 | TGTGCCAGCAGCTTACAGGGGGCCGTCACTGAAGCTTTCTTT | CASSLQGAVTEAFF
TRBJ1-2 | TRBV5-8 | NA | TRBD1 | TGTGCCACAGGACAGGGATTGAACTATGGCTACACCTTC | CATGQGLNYGYTF
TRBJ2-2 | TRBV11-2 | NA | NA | TGTGCCAGCAGCTTAGGTCCAGGATTAAACACCGGGGAGCTGTTTTTT | CASSLGPGLNTGELFF
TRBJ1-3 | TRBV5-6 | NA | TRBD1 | TGTGCCAGCAGCACCAGACAGGGGAGAAACACCATATATTTT | CASSTRQGRNTIYF
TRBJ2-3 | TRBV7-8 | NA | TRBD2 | TGTGCCAGCAGCGCCAGCGGGGGGGCCACAGATACGCAGTATTTT | CASSASGGATDTQYF
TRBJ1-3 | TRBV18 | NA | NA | TGTGCCAGCTCACTCGACTTACGGGGAAACACCATATATTTT | CASSLDLRGNTIYF
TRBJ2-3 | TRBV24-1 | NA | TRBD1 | TGTGCCACCAGTGATGGGACGGGGGGACAGGGTCTTTTCATAGATACGCAGTATTTT | CATSDGTGGQGLFIDTQYF
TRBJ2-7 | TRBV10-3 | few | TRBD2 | TGTGCCATCAGCGTAGCGGGGGTAACCTACGAGCAGTACTTC | CAISVAGVTYEQYF
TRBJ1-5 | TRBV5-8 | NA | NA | TGTGCCAGCAGCTTGGACGCGCATCAGCCCCAGCATTTT | CASSLDAHQPQHF
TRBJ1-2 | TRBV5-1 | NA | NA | TGCGCCAGCAGCTTGGGACCGACCGGGAACTATGGCTACACCTTC | CASSLGPTGNYGYTF
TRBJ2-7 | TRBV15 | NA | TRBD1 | TGTGCCACCAGCAGAGATCGTGGGGATGGACAGGGAGTCTACGAGCAGTACTTC | CATSRDRGDGQGVYEQYF
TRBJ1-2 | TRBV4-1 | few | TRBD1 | TGCGCCAGCAGCCCCCGGCAGGGGGCCGCGGGTGGCTACACCTTC | CASSPRQGAAGGYTF
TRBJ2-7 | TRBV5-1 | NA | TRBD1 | TGCGCCAGCAGCTTGGGACAGGGGATCACCTACGAGCAGTACTTC | CASSLGQGITYEQYF
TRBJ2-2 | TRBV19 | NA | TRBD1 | TGTGCCAGTACCCGGACAGGAGCGAACACCGGGGAGCTGTTTTTT | CASTRTGANTGELFF
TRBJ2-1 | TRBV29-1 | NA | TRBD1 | TGCAGCGTTGGGGGACAGGGGTACAATGAGCAGTTCTTC | CSVGGQGYNEQFF
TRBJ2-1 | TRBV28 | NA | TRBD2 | TGTGCCAGCAGTGTAGCAGGGACTATCAATGAGCAGTTCTTC | CASSVAGTINEQFF